A single sample is the source of the 20 T cell receptor beta chains below, sequenced in a study of blood T cells in healthy people across ages. With a J-beta primer mix and a sample-barcoded 5' primer, a second PCR ran about 6 to 11 cycles. From the 5' RACE reads, TCRdb called clonotypes with MiXCR, one entry per CDR3 protein. This sample carries hundreds of thousands of distinct CDR3 sequences, around 26% of them seen once, and the ten largest clones take roughly a sixth. The sequenced material came from blood. The receptors were sampled from a woman at least 80 years old in good health.

The genes are TRBV18 and TRBJ2-7; D not resolved. There are 14 residues in the CDR3. The germline V and J ends were trimmed by 2 bases and 7 bases, with 15 bases remaining between them. Looked up from germline, CDR1 is KGHSH and CDR2 is LQKENI. CDR3: CASSPREAPYEQYF. DNA of the CDR3: TGTGCCAGCTCACCAAGGGAAGCCCCTTATGAGCAGTACTTC.

The chain has TRBV20-1 and TRBJ2-7; no definite D call. Trimming left V 6 bases short and J 2 bases short, with 17 bases between. CDR3 length equals 14 residues. CDR1 DFQATT and CDR2 SNEGSKA come from the germline V gene (reference sequence). The CDR3 here is CSASLGSTTYEQYF. The CDR3 DNA reads as TGCAGTGCCTCCCTGGGTAGCACTACCTACGAGCAGTACTTC.

This clonotype was seen only a few times. This CDR3 is CASRPDVGPASHTEAFF. The CDR3 nucleotides read TGTGCCAGCAGACCAGATGTCGGCCCCGCATCCCACACTGAAGCTTTCTTT. The J gene is TRBJ1-1, the V gene TRBV28; D is ambiguous. Germline V gives CDR1 MDHEN, CDR2 SYDVKM. V was pared by 6 bases and J by 3 bases, with 23 bases between. This CDR3 is built from 17 residues.

The rearrangement joins TRBV12-3 or TRBV12-4 to TRBJ1-4, with unresolved D. The CDR3 is 12 amino acids. The ends were cut back, 3 bases at V and 8 bases at J, with 7 bases in the middle. CDR3 sequence reads: CASSFSLEKLFF. The CDR3 DNA is TGTGCCAGCAGTTTTAGTCTGGAAAAACTGTTTTTT.

This clonotype was seen once. V is TRBV11-2 and J is TRBJ2-5, with D perhaps TRBD2 (7 bases). V dropped 2 bases and J dropped 2 bases, with 33 bases sitting between them. Germline CDR1 SGHAT, CDR2 FQNNGV. The CDR3 covers 22 residues. CDR3 nucleotides: TGTGCCAGCAGCTTATTGACCCTTTCGCCCCGAGGGGGGGGGACTTCACAAGAGACCCAGTACTTC. This sequence encodes CASSLLTLSPRGGGTSQETQYF.

The chain employs TRBV6-2 or TRBV6-3 and TRBJ1-2; D may be TRBD1 (5 bases). CDR1 MNHEY and CDR2 SVGEGT come from the germline V gene. This CDR3 comprises 15 residues. With 6 bases removed from V and 6 bases from J, the gap between germline ends came to 20 bases. The CDR3 is CASRISGREGNGYTF. As DNA, the CDR3 is TGTGCCAGCAGGATTTCTGGCAGGGAAGGGAATGGCTACACCTTC.

As regards this clonotype: A read error may produce the germline difference seen at one junction end. The CDR3 protein is CTSSAWDTEAFF. The CDR3 DNA reads as TGTACCAGCAGCGCCTGGGACACTGAAGCTTTCTTT. The chain employs TRBV11-2 and TRBJ1-1, with D hard to call. Germline lookup yields CDR1 SGHAT and CDR2 FQNNGV. This CDR3 is 12 amino acids long.

A remark on this clonotype: This could be a read error, since a much larger clone is one nucleotide away. This chain uses TRBV28 with TRBJ2-7, with 7 positions matching TRBD2. The V segment lost 10 bases and the J segment 7 bases; nucleotides outside the gene matches: 19. The CDR3 length is 15 residues. Germline-derived CDR1 and CDR2 are MDHEN and SYDVKM. The CDR3 DNA follows: TGTGCCACCAGCCCCCGGACTAGGAACCTCTATGAGCAGTACTTC. Translated, it gives CATSPRTRNLYEQYF.

A word on this clonotype: With a much larger clone just one base away, this may be a read error. This chain uses TRBV27 with TRBJ1-2; 9 bases are a match to TRBD1. CDR1 and CDR2 (germline): MNHEY, SMNVEV (reference sequence). The CDR3 has 17 amino acids. The CDR3 coding sequence is TGTGCCAGCGGTTTATCTATACAGGGGGCACGGTACTATGGCTACACCTTC. Amino acids: CASGLSIQGARYYGYTF.

This clonotype has at least ten counts. The chain links TRBV7-2 to TRBJ2-5; D is ambiguous. Germline V gives CDR1 SGHTA, CDR2 FQGNSA. This CDR3 spans 13 amino acids. Trimming left V 0 bases short and J 9 bases short, with 11 bases between. CDR3 sequence (DNA): TGTGCCAGCAGCTTAGCGGGTAATAGACCCCAGTACTTC. As protein: CASSLAGNRPQYF.

This clonotype was seen a handful of times. The chain recombines TRBV29-1 with TRBJ1-1; 8 bases fit TRBD1. CDR3 length equals 13 residues. V dropped 5 bases and J dropped 4; count of bases not matched to a gene: 6. Germline V gene sequence: CDR1 SQVTM, CDR2 ANQGSEA. This CDR3 is CSVRTGLATEAFF. The CDR3 DNA sequence: TGCAGCGTTCGGACAGGGCTAGCCACTGAAGCTTTCTTT.

This clonotype showed up just a few times. Given a much more abundant clone one base away, this may be a read error. The chain has TRBV6-5 and TRBJ2-3; D is ambiguous. Germline CDR1 and CDR2: MNHEY and SVGAGI. This CDR3 is built from 15 residues. The CDR3 loop is CASSYWAQPPDTRYF. The CDR3 DNA follows: TGTGCCAGCAGTTACTGGGCCCAGCCCCCAGATACGCGGTATTTT.

CDR3 in amino acids: CASSSETSNYGYTF. CDR3 coding DNA: TGCGCCAGCAGCTCCGAAACCAGTAACTATGGCTACACCTTC. The chain recombines TRBV5-1 with TRBJ1-2; no clear D gene. The CDR3 is made up of 14 amino acids. CDR1 is SGHRS and CDR2 is YFSETQ in the germline V gene. The V and J ends lost 3 bases and 1 base respectively, with 10 bases between them.

At least ten counts were recorded for this clonotype. V gene TRBV20-1 combines with J gene TRBJ2-1; D gene ambiguous. Trimming took 4 bases from V and 10 from J, leaving 11 bases between them. The CDR3 runs 11 residues. Looked up from germline, CDR1 is DFQATT and CDR2 is SNEGSKA (reference sequence). The chain's CDR3 is CSAIHGREQFF. The CDR3 bases are TGCAGTGCTATTCACGGTAGGGAGCAGTTCTTC.

Points on this clonotype: Possible read error: a much larger clone is one base away. The chain couples TRBV18 to TRBJ2-5; D gene uncertain. The CDR3 is 13 residues long. Germline V gene lookup returns CDR1 KGHSH and CDR2 LQKENI. The CDR3 spells CVSSPVVQETQYF. DNA for the CDR3: TGTGTCAGCTCACCAGTAGTCCAAGAGACCCAGTACTTC.

This clonotype has a count of ten or more. J is TRBJ2-3 and V is TRBV10-3; 8 bases match TRBD1. Unmatched junction bases numbered 3, after V lost 10 bases and J lost 3 bases. This CDR3 comprises 12 residues. Per the germline V gene, CDR1 is ENHRY and CDR2 is SYGVKD. The CDR3 loop is CATGTGTDTQYF. The CDR3 DNA sequence: TGTGCCACCGGGACAGGTACAGATACGCAGTATTTT.

There are many counts of this clonotype. The chain is built from TRBV6-2 or TRBV6-3 and TRBJ2-4; D might be TRBD2 (6 bases). The CDR3 consists of 17 residues. Trimming stripped 2 bases from V and 1 base from J, with 15 bases between. Germline CDR1 MNHEY, CDR2 SVGEGT. CDR3 in DNA: TGTGCCAGCAGTTACGCCGGGCTCCGGGGGGCCAAAAACATTCAGTACTTC. Translation: CASSYAGLRGAKNIQYF.

This clonotype has ten or more counts. The chain joins TRBV12-3 or TRBV12-4 to TRBJ2-6; D is unclear. V was cut by 6 bases and J by 0 bases, with 6 bases left in between. The CDR3 has 14 amino acids. The CDR3 region is CASRTHSGANVLTF. DNA of the CDR3: TGTGCCAGCAGGACACACTCTGGGGCCAACGTCCTGACTTTC.

On this clonotype: A junction end diverges from the germline sequence, so it may reflect a read error. V and J are TRBV12-3 or TRBV12-4 and TRBJ2-1, with 8 bases that match TRBD2. This CDR3 is 16 amino acids long. The CDR3 sequence: CASSQDLSGAGVGRVF. The CDR3 region has the DNA TGTGCCAGCAGCCAAGATCTTTCAGGAGCGGGAGTGGGTAGGGTCTTC.

The rearrangement joins TRBV20-1 to TRBJ1-4, with D unresolved. V was pared by 0 bases and J by 8 bases, with 19 bases between. Germline CDR1 is DFQATT and CDR2 is SNEGSKA (reference sequence). This CDR3 comprises 16 residues. The CDR3 nucleotides read TGCAGTGCTAGAGATCTCGTCGGTTCCCTGGAGGAAAAACTGTTTTTT. Protein sequence: CSARDLVGSLEEKLFF.